A single sample gave rise to the 24 T cell receptor beta chains below, sequenced in a study of blood T cell repertoires in COVID-19. TCRdb's table, derived via immunoSEQ multiplex PCR, lists solely in-frame clones and lacks some. The sample lists 470,000 or so clones, roughly 85% seen once, with over 1.5% in the top ten. Material for sequencing was PBMCs or T cells enriched from blood (not recorded which). Receptor source: a woman aged 18-29 years with acute COVID-19.

The chain carries TRBV28 and TRBJ1-2; 8 bases are shared with TRBD1. Germline CDR1 reads MDHEN; CDR2 reads SYDVKM. This CDR3 has 15 amino acids. V shed 5 bases and J 4 bases; nucleotides not matched to a gene: 9. CDR3 sequence (DNA): TGTGCCAGCAGTCCCAGTACCGGGACAGGCTATGGCTACACCTTC. Encoded protein: CASSPSTGTGYGYTF.

This sequence joins TRBV7-2 and TRBJ1-3, with TRBD1 matching over 7 bases. Germline CDR1 reads SGHTA; CDR2 reads FQGNSA. Trimming removed 0 bases from V and 4 bases from J; junction bases left unmatched: 6. This CDR3 has 16 residues. The CDR3 DNA is TGTGCCAGCAGCTTAGCCGACAGGGTAGGAGGAAACACCATATATTTT. Translating it yields CASSLADRVGGNTIYF. The whole variable domain, filled in from reference TRBV7-2 and TRBJ1-3, reads GAGVSQSPSNKVTEKGKDVELRCDPISGHTALYWYRQSLGQGLEFLIYFQGNSAPDKSGLPSDRFSAERTGGSVSTLTIQRTQQEDSAVYLCASSLADRVGGNTIYFGEGSWLTVV.

This chain connects TRBV27 to TRBJ1-1; no clear D. Germline assignment: CDR1 MNHEY and CDR2 SMNVEV (reference sequence). V was shortened by 5 bases and J by 3 bases, with 10 bases between the two germline ends. CDR3 size: 13 residues. Written as DNA, the CDR3 is TGTGCCAGCAGTCCCCAGGAGGACACTGAAGCTTTCTTT. It specifies CASSPQEDTEAFF.

This clone was observed a handful of times. The V call is TRBV18, the J call TRBJ1-6; TRBD1 is a possible D gene (6 bases). This CDR3 has 14 amino acids. Trimming stripped 3 bases from V and 8 bases from J, with 11 bases between. Germline lookup yields CDR1 KGHSH and CDR2 LQKENI. The CDR3 nucleotides read TGTGCCAGCTCACCGCGGGGGCTCGATTCACCCCTCCACTTT. Translating it yields CASSPRGLDSPLHF.

This rearrangement joins TRBV12-3 or TRBV12-4 to TRBJ2-7; possible D gene TRBD2, 5 bases. V lost 3 bases to trimming and J lost 3 bases, with 9 bases between them. This CDR3 spans 13 amino acids. DNA of the CDR3: TGTGCCAGCAGTTTCGGGGAGTTCTACGAGCAGTACTTC. Its translation: CASSFGEFYEQYF.

This clone appeared once. The V call is TRBV18, the J call TRBJ2-7; possibly TRBD1 for D (5 bases). Germline lookup yields CDR1 KGHSH and CDR2 LQKENI. The CDR3 has 15 residues. V was trimmed by 0 bases and J by 4 bases, leaving 13 bases between them. The CDR3 protein is CASSPPIGALYEQYF. The CDR3 DNA reads as TGTGCCAGCTCACCACCGATTGGGGCTTTATACGAGCAGTACTTC.

This chain uses TRBV5-8 with TRBJ2-1; D perhaps matches TRBD1 (5 bases). Germline V gives CDR1 SGHTS, CDR2 YDEGEE. V lost 2 bases and J lost 0, with 18 bases in between. This CDR3 is 18 amino acids long. Written as DNA, the CDR3 is TGTGCCAGCAGCTTCTCAGGGTTTTCGGCGGCCTCCTACAATGAGCAGTTCTTC. This sequence encodes CASSFSGFSAASYNEQFF.

This chain links TRBV28 with TRBJ2-7; 10 bases match TRBD2. Per the germline V gene, CDR1 is MDHEN and CDR2 is SYDVKM. V was pared by 5 bases and J by 3 bases, with 7 bases of the junction left unmatched. The CDR3 length is 15 residues. CDR3 region: CASSPAGGPGYEQYF. CDR3 nucleotides: TGTGCCAGCAGTCCAGCGGGAGGGCCAGGCTACGAGCAGTACTTC.

This chain uses TRBV7-6 with TRBJ1-6, with TRBD1 identical over 9 bases. With 2 bases clipped from V and 7 bases from J, the junction kept 3 bases outside the gene matches. This CDR3 comprises 15 residues. Germline lookup yields CDR1 SGHVS and CDR2 FNYEAQ. CDR3 nucleotide sequence: TGTGCCAGCAGCTTACAGGGGACAGGGAATTCACCCCTCCACTTT. Translating it yields CASSLQGTGNSPLHF.

The gene calls are TRBV28 and TRBJ1-6, with D perhaps TRBD1 (5 bases). The CDR3 covers 17 residues. V shed 2 bases and J shed 1 base, with 12 bases lying between them. The germline gives CDR1 MDHEN, CDR2 SYDVKM. In DNA form, the CDR3 reads TGTGCCAGCAGTTTAAGGGGCAGTGATTCCTATAATTCACCCCTCCACTTT. Protein sequence: CASSLRGSDSYNSPLHF.

The genes are TRBV3-1 (or the pseudogene TRBV3-2) and TRBJ1-4; D perhaps matches TRBD1 (6 bases). V dropped 2 bases and J dropped 2 bases, with 12 bases sitting between them. This CDR3 is built from 16 residues. Germline-derived CDR1 and CDR2 are LGHDT and YNNKEL (reference sequence). The CDR3 region has the DNA TGTGCCAGCAGCCAACCTACAGGGTTCACTAATGAAAAACTGTTTTTT. The encoded protein is CASSQPTGFTNEKLFF.

This chain links TRBV7-2 with TRBJ1-6; D is uncertain. Germline CDR1 is SGHTA and CDR2 is FQGNSA. Trimming left V 1 base short and J 8 bases short, with 9 bases between. This CDR3 contains 14 residues. The CDR3 here is CASSLEDIDSPLHF. DNA of the CDR3: TGTGCCAGCAGCTTAGAAGACATAGATTCACCCCTCCACTTT. Full variable domain (missing parts from reference TRBV7-2 and TRBJ1-6): GAGVSQSPSNKVTEKGKDVELRCDPISGHTALYWYRQSLGQGLEFLIYFQGNSAPDKSGLPSDRFSAERTGGSVSTLTIQRTQQEDSAVYLCASSLEDIDSPLHFGNGTRLTVT.

This clone appeared a single time. V is TRBV29-1 and J is TRBJ2-1, with TRBD2 identical over 7 bases. V trimming: 3 bases; J trimming: 8 bases; junction bases outside the gene matches: 10. This CDR3 region has 14 residues. CDR1 and CDR2 from the germline V gene are SQVTM and ANQGSEA. The CDR3 region is CSVDSWGGGDEQFF. The DNA for the CDR3 is TGCAGCGTTGACTCGTGGGGGGGTGGAGATGAGCAGTTCTTC.

CDR3 DNA: TGTGCCAGCAGTGAAGCGACAGACTTGAGCGGCTACACCTTC. Its translation is CASSEATDLSGYTF. This rearrangement joins TRBV2 to TRBJ1-2; the D gene is possibly TRBD1 (5 bases). Germline V gene sequence: CDR1 SNHLY, CDR2 FYNNEI. The V and J ends lost 0 bases and 8 bases respectively, with 13 bases between them. This CDR3 has 14 residues. Filled out from reference TRBV2 and TRBJ1-2, the complete variable domain reads EPEVTQTPSHQVTQMGQEVILRCVPISNHLYFYWYRQILGQKVEFLVSFYNNEISEKSEIFDDQFSVERPDGSNFTLKIRSTKLEDSAMYFCASSEATDLSGYTFGSGTRLTVV.

The chain has TRBV4-1 and TRBJ1-1; D gene uncertain. V gave up 0 bases and J gave up 1 base, with 15 bases separating them. CDR3 length: 17 amino acids. CDR1 is MGHRA, CDR2 YSYEKL, per germline. The CDR3 DNA sequence: TGCGCCAGCAGCCAAGATTCGCGGAAGGCTACGAACACTGAAGCTTTCTTT. It yields the protein CASSQDSRKATNTEAFF.

This clone was found once. The gene calls are TRBV5-6 and TRBJ2-3; 11 bases align to TRBD2. The CDR3 sequence is 15 residues long. Germline V CDR1 and CDR2: SGHDT, YYEEEE. Trimming cost V 3 bases and J 3 bases; bases outside gene matches: 3. The chain's CDR3 is CASSSLAGVTDTQYF. Written as DNA, the CDR3 is TGTGCCAGCAGCTCACTAGCGGGGGTTACAGATACGCAGTATTTT.

The sample holds a few counts of this clone. This chain joins TRBV6-5 and TRBJ2-7, with 11 bases that match TRBD2. The CDR3 is made up of 15 amino acids. The V segment lost 6 bases and the J segment 4 bases; nucleotides outside the gene matches: 8. The germline CDR1 and CDR2 sequences are MNHEY and SVGAGI. The CDR3 coding sequence is TGTGCCAGCAGGCCTAGCGGGGGGTATTCTTACGAGCAGTACTTC. Translated: CASRPSGGYSYEQYF.

This chain joins TRBV6-6 and TRBJ2-7; TRBD2 matches at 8 bases. The CDR3 runs to 15 residues. Germline V gene sequence: CDR1 MNHNY, CDR2 SVGAGI (reference sequence). Germline trimming cut 6 bases from V and 7 bases from J; bases unmatched to any gene: 14. The CDR3 sequence is CASSRGGSLTEEQYF. CDR3 bases: TGTGCCAGCAGCCGGGGGGGGTCCCTTACTGAGGAGCAGTACTTC.

The chain carries TRBV28 and TRBJ1-4; TRBD1 is a possible D gene (5 bases). This CDR3 comprises 14 residues. Germline assignment: CDR1 MDHEN and CDR2 SYDVKM. V was shortened by 6 bases and J by 7 bases, with 15 bases between the two germline ends. The CDR3 nucleotides read TGTGCCAGCAGCCTCGATGGCGGGACTGAAAAACTGTTTTTT. Amino acid sequence: CASSLDGGTEKLFF.

V gene TRBV7-2 combines with J gene TRBJ1-4; 7 bases align to TRBD1. The V and J ends lost 2 bases and 0 bases, in that order; junction bases with no gene match: 9. There are 18 residues in the CDR3. The germline V gene has CDR1 SGHTA and CDR2 FQGNSA. The CDR3 region has the DNA TGTGCCAGCAGCTTAAGGACCGGGACAGATGCAACTAATGAAAAACTGTTTTTT. This translates into CASSLRTGTDATNEKLFF. The complete variable domain, with remaining parts taken from reference TRBV7-2 and TRBJ1-4, reads GAGVSQSPSNKVTEKGKDVELRCDPISGHTALYWYRQSLGQGLEFLIYFQGNSAPDKSGLPSDRFSAERTGGSVSTLTIQRTQQEDSAVYLCASSLRTGTDATNEKLFFGSGTQLSVL.

As concerns this clone: This sample also contains other DNA sequences that code for the same CDR3. The rearrangement joins TRBV5-1 to TRBJ2-5, with D maybe TRBD2 (5 bases). The CDR3 has 14 amino acids. The ends were cut back, 0 bases at V and 5 bases at J, with 11 bases in the middle. Germline V gives CDR1 SGHRS, CDR2 YFSETQ. As DNA, the CDR3 is TGCGCCAGCAGCTTGGGTCGGGGAAGGGAGACCCAGTACTTC. Protein sequence: CASSLGRGRETQYF.

J is TRBJ1-3 and V is TRBV5-1; 7 bases map to TRBD1. Germline V lookup: CDR1 SGHRS, CDR2 YFSETQ. V trimming: 4 bases; J trimming: 2 bases; junction bases outside the gene matches: 6. The CDR3 runs to 15 residues. CDR3 sequence: CASSPPQGAGNTIYF. CDR3 bases: TGCGCCAGCAGCCCTCCCCAGGGGGCTGGAAACACCATATATTTT.

V gene TRBV3-1 (or the pseudogene TRBV3-2) combines with J gene TRBJ1-2; possibly TRBD1 for D (5 bases). The CDR3 sequence is 14 residues long. V lost 1 base, J lost 8 bases, and 14 bases lay in between. The germline V gene has CDR1 LGHDT and CDR2 YNNKEL (reference sequence). The CDR3 DNA follows: TGTGCCAGCAGCCAAGCGGTCCAGGGCCTAGGCTACACCTTC. Its translation: CASSQAVQGLGYTF.

This chain links TRBV7-8 with TRBJ2-5; 9 positions agree with TRBD2. J gave up 0 bases and V 4 bases, and 3 bases lay outside the gene matches. This CDR3 is built from 15 residues. Germline values: CDR1 SGHVS, CDR2 FQNEAQ. The CDR3 region has the DNA TGTGCCAGCAGCTCTAGCGGGATGTACCAAGAGACCCAGTACTTC. It specifies CASSSSGMYQETQYF.